Following are 8 T cell receptor beta chains from one sample sequenced in a study of T cells in Graves' hyperthyroidism and ophthalmopathy (dated by TCRdb to the late 2010s). The receptor library was made with multiplex PCR. The sequencing machine was an Illumina HiSeq 2000. The TCR beta CDR3 regions were amplified from RNA transcripts. For the first round of RT-PCR on the TCR CDR3, the HTBI primer set was used together with the Qiagen OneStep RT-PCR kit. Clones were called with MiXCR by TCRdb after fastp trimmed the public reads at Q25, and only in-frame beta chains were retained. Each CDR3 protein appears once, grouped with its most common genes and DNA. The sample table shows 280,000 or so distinct CDR3 sequences, and over 12% are seen once. Together, the top ten hold more than 30% of the sample. Sample: blood. Receptor source: a woman between 50 and 59 years old with Graves' hyperthyroidism that later progressed to Graves' ophthalmopathy.

This clonotype has ten or more counts. The V gene is TRBV6-1, the J gene TRBJ2-7, with D perhaps matching TRBD1 (5 bases). The CDR3 loop spans 11 amino acids. Trimming left V 6 bases short and J 7 bases short, with 10 bases between. In germline, CDR1 is MNHNS, CDR2 SASEGT. CDR3: CASRTSGEQYF. In nucleotides, the CDR3 is TGTGCCAGCAGGACCTCAGGGGAGCAGTACTTC.

A few counts support this clonotype. The chain uses TRBV25-1 and TRBJ2-1; no definite D call. The germline gives CDR1 MGHDK, CDR2 SYGVNS. The V gene lost 1 base and the J gene lost 0 bases, with 10 bases spanning the gap. This CDR3 spans 16 amino acids. The CDR3 here is CASSESVVRSYNEQFF. In DNA, the CDR3 is TGTGCCAGCAGTGAATCGGTGGTACGCTCCTACAATGAGCAGTTCTTC.

This clonotype was seen at least ten times. The chain links TRBV5-1 to TRBJ2-5; D is ambiguous. The CDR3 consists of 13 residues. In germline, CDR1 is SGHRS, CDR2 YFSETQ. V gave up 3 bases and J gave up 7 bases, with 13 bases separating them. CDR3 loop: CASSSVGSGTQYF. CDR3 DNA: TGCGCCAGCAGCTCGGTGGGCTCAGGGACCCAGTACTTC.

This clonotype came up a few times. This chain joins TRBV29-1 and TRBJ1-2, with D possibly being TRBD1 (6 bases). V was pared by 3 bases and J by 3 bases, with 8 bases between. In germline, CDR1 is SQVTM, CDR2 ANQGSEA. CDR3 size: 12 residues. CDR3 sequence (DNA): TGCAGCGTTGACGGACAGTACTATGGCTACACCTTC. This sequence encodes CSVDGQYYGYTF.

This clonotype was counted at least ten times. The CDR3 nucleotides read TGTGCCAGCAGCCAAGATACAAGCGGGAAGGGCACCGGGGAGCTGTTTTTT. Translation: CASSQDTSGKGTGELFF. This chain joins TRBV4-2 and TRBJ2-2; 7 bases map to TRBD2. Germline loops: CDR1 LGHNA, CDR2 YNFKEQ. J was trimmed by 4 bases and V by 0 bases; bases with no gene match: 8. The CDR3 is 17 amino acids.

Only a few counts were recorded for this clonotype. The CDR3 region is CSVVGQGGDTQYF. CDR3 in DNA: TGCAGCGTTGTTGGGCAGGGGGGAGATACGCAGTATTTT. The rearrangement uses TRBV29-1 and TRBJ2-3; TRBD1 might be the D (7 bases). From germline, CDR1 is SQVTM and CDR2 ANQGSEA. The V end lost 4 bases, the J end lost 5 bases, and 13 bases lay between the germline ends. The CDR3 contains 13 residues.

This clonotype was seen at least ten times. CDR3 sequence: CASSLSAASGTYEQYF. The DNA of the CDR3 is TGTGCCAGCAGTTTATCAGCGGCTAGCGGAACCTACGAGCAGTACTTC. V usage is TRBV28 and J usage is TRBJ2-7, with TRBD2 identical over 7 bases. This CDR3 has 16 residues. The germline V gene encodes CDR1 MDHEN and CDR2 SYDVKM. Trimming cost V 1 base and J 2 bases; bases outside gene matches: 8.

This clonotype was observed at least ten times. The gene calls are TRBV30 and TRBJ2-7, with 7 bases lining up with TRBD2. The germline V gene encodes CDR1 GTSNPN and CDR2 SVGIG (reference sequence). This CDR3 contains 15 residues. V shed 3 bases and J 3 bases; nucleotides not matched to a gene: 11. The CDR3 is CAWSPSGRGNYEQYF. The CDR3 region has the DNA TGTGCCTGGAGCCCTTCGGGGCGGGGGAACTACGAGCAGTACTTC.